This T cell receptor (beta chain) appears in the sequencing data of a study of beta chain features in type 1 diabetes. Expressed TCRB transcripts got sequenced, as all isolated RNA was reverse transcribed. Libraries were prepared by immunoSEQ multiplex PCR; TCRdb keeps only in-frame clonotypes and omits some of them. The sample has hundreds of thousands of clones; 30% are singletons. CDR1 and CDR2 (germline): MGHRA, YSYEKL. This CDR3 spans 13 amino acids. J gave up 9 bases and V 1 base, and 3 bases lay outside the gene matches. A few counts support this clone. The chain couples TRBV4-1 to TRBJ2-1; TRBD2 aligns across 7 bases. This sequence originates from a man aged 18 to 35 in good health. Material: naive CD4+ T cells from blood. CDR3 sequence reads: CASSQVTGGEQFF. For the CDR3, the DNA is TGCGCCAGCAGCCAAGTCACGGGAGGTGAGCAGTTCTTC.